A selection of T cell receptor beta chains follows, all from one sample in a study of T cell repertoires in cytomegalovirus infection. TCRdb re-called the reads with MiXCR, one entry per CDR3 protein. The data show approximately 500,000 distinct CDR3 sequences, with approximately 10% seen just once and 10% to 13% held by the top ten. Sequenced material: PBMCs. Every receptor here comes from a human donor in good health (CMV status not recorded). Some clones in this sample may be carry-over from other donors' samples. Both conserved end residues are part of each CDR3.

>TRBV7-9
CASKKAHASTDTQYF
>TRBV19
CASSWGIGTGDSNTEAFF
>TRBV7-9
CASSFTGIAEAFF
>TRBV28
CASSSTPKEGETQYF
>TRBV6-5
CASSYSAVTEQFF
>TRBV20-1
CSAREGGQPQHF
>TRBV6-1
CASSEGWGSYNEQFF
>TRBV4-1
CASSQEGDEQFF
>TRBV6-1
CASSRRQTSEAFF
>TRBV7-8
CASSSDSWTEAFF
>TRBV27
CASLQGGTGELFF
>TRBV28
CASRLGFLAEAFF
>TRBV7-7
CASSRDRIETQYF
>TRBV6-2/TRBV6-3
CASKGASNQPQHF
>TRBV7-9
CASSVTGAGNTIYF
>TRBV11-2
CASSFTGGGTDTQYF
>TRBV29-1
CSVPDRGRGNSPLHF
>TRBV2
CASSEESSGGSYEQYF
>TRBV7-2
CASSLGLVNEQFF
>TRBV29-1
CSVTTDSGELFF
>TRBV7-9
CASSLRGDSQETQYF
>TRBV5-5
CASTRRQAYGYTF
>TRBV5-8
CASSPLTSFTDTQYF
>TRBV10-3
CAISDPTGRNTEAFF
>TRBV28
CASTYQTGIFGAGYEQYF
>TRBV12-5
CASGLVTGPGEQYF
>TRBV7-9
CASSVGRINEKLFF
>TRBV19
CATINLGHNEQFF
>TRBV5-4
CASSSVAGLGADTQYF
>TRBV7-9
CASSFGNERWDQETQYF
>TRBV5-1
CASSARQGSAGNTIYF
>TRBV5-5
CASSFTETQYF
>TRBV6-1
CASIPQGGSEQYF